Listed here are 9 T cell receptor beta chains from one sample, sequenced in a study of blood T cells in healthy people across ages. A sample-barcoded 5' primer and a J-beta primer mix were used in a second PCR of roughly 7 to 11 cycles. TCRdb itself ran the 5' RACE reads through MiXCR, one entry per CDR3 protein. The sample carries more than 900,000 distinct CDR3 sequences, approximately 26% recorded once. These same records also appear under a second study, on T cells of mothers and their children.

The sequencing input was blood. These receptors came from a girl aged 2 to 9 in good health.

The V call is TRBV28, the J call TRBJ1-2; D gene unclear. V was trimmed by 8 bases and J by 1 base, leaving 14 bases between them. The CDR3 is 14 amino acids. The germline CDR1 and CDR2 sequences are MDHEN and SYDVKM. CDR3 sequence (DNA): TGTGCCAGCTTACCCCGTACGAGTAACTATGGCTACACCTTC. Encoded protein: CASLPRTSNYGYTF.

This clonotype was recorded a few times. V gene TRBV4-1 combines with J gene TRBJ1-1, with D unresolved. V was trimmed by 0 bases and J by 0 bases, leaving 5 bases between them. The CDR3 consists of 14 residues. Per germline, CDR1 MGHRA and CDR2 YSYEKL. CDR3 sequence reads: CASSQEAVNTEAFF. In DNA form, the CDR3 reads TGCGCCAGCAGCCAAGAGGCGGTGAACACTGAAGCTTTCTTT.

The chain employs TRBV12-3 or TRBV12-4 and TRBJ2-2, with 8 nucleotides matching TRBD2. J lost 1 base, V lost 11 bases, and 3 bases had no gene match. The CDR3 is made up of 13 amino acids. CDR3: CACTSGNTGELFF. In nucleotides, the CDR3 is TGTGCCTGTACTAGCGGGAACACCGGGGAGCTGTTTTTT.

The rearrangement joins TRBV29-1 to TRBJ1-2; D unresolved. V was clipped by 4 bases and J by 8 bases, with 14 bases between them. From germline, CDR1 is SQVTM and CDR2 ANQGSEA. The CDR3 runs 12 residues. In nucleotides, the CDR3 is TGCAGCGTTGTAAATGACGCCGCGGGCTACACCTTC. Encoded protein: CSVVNDAAGYTF.

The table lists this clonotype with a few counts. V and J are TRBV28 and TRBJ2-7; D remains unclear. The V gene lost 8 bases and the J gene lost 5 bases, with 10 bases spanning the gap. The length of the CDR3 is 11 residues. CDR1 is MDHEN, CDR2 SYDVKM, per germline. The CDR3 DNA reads TGTGCCAGCCGAGACACCCACGAGCAGTACTTC. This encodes CASRDTHEQYF.

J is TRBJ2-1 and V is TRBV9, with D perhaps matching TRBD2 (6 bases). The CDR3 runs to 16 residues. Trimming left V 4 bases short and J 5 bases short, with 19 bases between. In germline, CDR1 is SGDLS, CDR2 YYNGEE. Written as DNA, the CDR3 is TGTGCCAGCAGCCTCTTCGGGGCGGGACCTCACAATGAGCAGTTCTTC. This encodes CASSLFGAGPHNEQFF.

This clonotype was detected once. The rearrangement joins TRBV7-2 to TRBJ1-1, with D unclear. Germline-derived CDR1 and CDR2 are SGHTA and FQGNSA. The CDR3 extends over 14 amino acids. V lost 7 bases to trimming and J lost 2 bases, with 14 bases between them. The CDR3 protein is CASTTLISNTEAFF. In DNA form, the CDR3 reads TGTGCCAGCACCACGTTGATCTCCAACACTGAAGCTTTCTTT.

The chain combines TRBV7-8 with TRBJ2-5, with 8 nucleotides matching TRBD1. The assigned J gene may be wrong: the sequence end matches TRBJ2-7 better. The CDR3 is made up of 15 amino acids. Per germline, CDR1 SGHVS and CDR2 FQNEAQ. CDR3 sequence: CASSFLRGQNYEQYF. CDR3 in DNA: TGTGCCAGCAGCTTCCTCAGGGGGCAAAATTACGAGCAGTACTTC.

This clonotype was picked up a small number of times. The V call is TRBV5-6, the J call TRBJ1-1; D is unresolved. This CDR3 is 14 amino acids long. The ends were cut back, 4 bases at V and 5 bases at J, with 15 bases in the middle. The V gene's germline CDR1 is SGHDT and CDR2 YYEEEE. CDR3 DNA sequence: TGTGCCAGCAGCAGCATATCAAGAGAGACTGAAGCTTTCTTT. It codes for CASSSISRETEAFF.